This T cell receptor (beta chain) was recorded in a study of T cells after posttransplantation cyclophosphamide. CDR1 is SGHNT, CDR2 YENEEA, per germline. V lost 3 bases and J 3 bases, leaving 5 bases between the germline ends. This CDR3 is 13 amino acids long. Generated by immunoSEQ multiplex PCR, the TCRdb table keeps only in-frame clones and is missing some. The profile covers tens of thousands of clones, with about nine tenths appearing a single time and roughly 12% taken by the ten largest. Cyclophosphamide on days +3 and +4 followed busulfan-fludarabine conditioning and a marrow graft. The chain couples TRBV11-3 to TRBJ2-2; a weak D match, TRBD1 (5 bases). The clonotype originates from a female patient between 30 and 39 years old who received an allogeneic stem cell transplant from an unrelated donor, was CMV-positive, and had no GVHD. T cells may partly derive from the graft donor. Sequencing was performed on PBMCs, taken after allogeneic stem cell transplant with posttransplant cyclophosphamide. Written as DNA, the CDR3 is TGTGCCAGCAGCTTGACAGACACCGGGGAGCTGTTTTTT. It encodes CASSLTDTGELFF.